This T cell receptor (beta chain) comes out of a study of T-cell memory formation after mild COVID-19. As for the study in general: Clusters of TCRs were largely donor specific.

General study points: Among CD4+ contracting clones, most were CM and EM, and CD8+ ones EMRA. What remained unconfirmed was the SARS-CoV-2 specificity of second-wave clones peaking on day 37. Among clones contracting day 15 to 85, CD4/CD8 was balanced, whereas later expanders leaned CD4+.

Trimming left V 10 bases short and J 8 bases short, with 20 bases between. Per the germline V gene, CDR1 is KGHDR and CDR2 is SFDVKD. This CDR3 spans 14 amino acids. MiXCR was run by TCRdb on the 5' RACE reads, yielding one entry per CDR3 protein. The sample includes 250,000 to 300,000 distinct CDR3 sequences, around 15% seen only once; the top ten take about a fifth. At least ten counts were recorded for this clonotype. Its antigen is undetermined. V gene TRBV24-1 combines with J gene TRBJ2-1; possibly TRBD2 for D (5 bases). Source material: PBMCs or a T cell subset sorted from them (not recorded which). The TCR comes from a man aged 18 to 30 who had mild COVID-19 (a few samples of this study predate the infection). Cell type and time point are not known. Written as DNA, the CDR3 is TGTGCCACAAGATTGGCGGGCAGCACTCATGAGCAGTTCTTC. Translating it yields CATRLAGSTHEQFF.